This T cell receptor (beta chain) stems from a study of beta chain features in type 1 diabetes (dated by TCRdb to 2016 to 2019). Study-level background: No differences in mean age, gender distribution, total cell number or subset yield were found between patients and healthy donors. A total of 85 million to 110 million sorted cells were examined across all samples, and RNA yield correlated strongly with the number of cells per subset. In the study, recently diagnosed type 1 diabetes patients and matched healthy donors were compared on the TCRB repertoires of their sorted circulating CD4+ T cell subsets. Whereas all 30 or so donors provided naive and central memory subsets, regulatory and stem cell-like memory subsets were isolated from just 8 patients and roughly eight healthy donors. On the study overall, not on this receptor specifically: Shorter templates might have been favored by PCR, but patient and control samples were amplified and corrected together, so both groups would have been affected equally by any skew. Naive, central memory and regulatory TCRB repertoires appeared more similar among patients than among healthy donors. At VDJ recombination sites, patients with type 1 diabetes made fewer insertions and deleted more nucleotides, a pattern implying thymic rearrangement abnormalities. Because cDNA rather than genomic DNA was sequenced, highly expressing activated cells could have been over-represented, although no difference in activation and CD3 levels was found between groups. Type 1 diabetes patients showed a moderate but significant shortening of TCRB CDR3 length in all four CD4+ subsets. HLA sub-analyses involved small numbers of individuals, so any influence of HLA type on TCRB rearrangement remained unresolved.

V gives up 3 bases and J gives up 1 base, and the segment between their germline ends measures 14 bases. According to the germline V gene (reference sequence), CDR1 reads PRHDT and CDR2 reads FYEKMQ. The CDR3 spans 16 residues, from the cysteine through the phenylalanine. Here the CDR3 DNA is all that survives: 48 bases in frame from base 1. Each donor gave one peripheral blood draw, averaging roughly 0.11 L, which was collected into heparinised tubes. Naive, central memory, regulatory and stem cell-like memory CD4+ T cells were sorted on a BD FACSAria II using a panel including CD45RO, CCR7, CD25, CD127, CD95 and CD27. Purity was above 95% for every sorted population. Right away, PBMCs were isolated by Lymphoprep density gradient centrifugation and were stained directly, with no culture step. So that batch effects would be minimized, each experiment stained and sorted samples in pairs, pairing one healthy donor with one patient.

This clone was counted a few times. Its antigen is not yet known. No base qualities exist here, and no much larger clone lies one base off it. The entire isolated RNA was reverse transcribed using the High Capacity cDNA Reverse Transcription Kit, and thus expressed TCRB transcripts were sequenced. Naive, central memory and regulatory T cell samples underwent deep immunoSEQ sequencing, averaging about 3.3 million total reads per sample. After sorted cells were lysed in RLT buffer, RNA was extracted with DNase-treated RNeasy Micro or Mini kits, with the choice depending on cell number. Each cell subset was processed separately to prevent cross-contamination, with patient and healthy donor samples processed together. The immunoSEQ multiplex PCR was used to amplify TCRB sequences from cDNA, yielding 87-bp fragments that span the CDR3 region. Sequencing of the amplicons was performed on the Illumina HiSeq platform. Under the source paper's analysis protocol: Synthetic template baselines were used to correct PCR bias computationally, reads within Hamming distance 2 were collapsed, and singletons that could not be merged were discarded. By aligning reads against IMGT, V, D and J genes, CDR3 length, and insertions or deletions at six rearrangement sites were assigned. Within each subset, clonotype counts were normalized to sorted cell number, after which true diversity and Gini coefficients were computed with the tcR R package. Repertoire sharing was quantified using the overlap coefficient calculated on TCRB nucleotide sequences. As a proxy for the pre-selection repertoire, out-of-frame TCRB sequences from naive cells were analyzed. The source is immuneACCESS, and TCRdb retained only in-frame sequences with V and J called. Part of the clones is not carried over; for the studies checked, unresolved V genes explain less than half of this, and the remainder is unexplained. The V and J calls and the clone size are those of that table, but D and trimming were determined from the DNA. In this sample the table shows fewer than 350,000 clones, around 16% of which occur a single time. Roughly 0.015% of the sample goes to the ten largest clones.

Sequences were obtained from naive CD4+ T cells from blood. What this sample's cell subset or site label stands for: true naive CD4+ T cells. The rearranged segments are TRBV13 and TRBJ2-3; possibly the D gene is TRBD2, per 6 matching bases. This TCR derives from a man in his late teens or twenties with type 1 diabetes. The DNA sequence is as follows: TGTGCCAGCAGCTTTCGCAGGTCGGGGGGCACAGATACGCAGTATTTT. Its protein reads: CASSFRRSGGTDTQYF.